The rows below give T cell receptor beta chains drawn from one sample of a study of cytotoxic CD8 clonotypes in ibrutinib-treated CLL. Data came from immunoSEQ multiplex PCR; TCRdb stores just in-frame clones and leaves some out. The sample has some 200,000 clones, about four fifths seen once. The sample consisted of PBMCs, taken after 12 months of ibrutinib treatment. The receptors were sampled from a human donor with chronic lymphocytic leukemia. Both conserved end residues are trimmed from each CDR3.

v_call,j_call,cdr3_aa
TRBV7-6,TRBJ2-7,ASSSGQGGAEQY
TRBV27,TRBJ2-1,ASRTRYNEQF
TRBV28,TRBJ1-2,ASSLSGRNYGYT
TRBV7-9,TRBJ1-2,ASSQIWLYGYT
TRBV6-5,TRBJ1-5,ASSLRTGSNQPQH
TRBV18,TRBJ2-7,ASSPTGYEQY
TRBV6-5,TRBJ2-2,ASSYGAGTGELF
TRBV19,TRBJ1-2,ASRSGAGYGYT
TRBV5-6,TRBJ2-4,ASSWGTAQNIQY
TRBV5-1,TRBJ2-2,ASSKDSPRSWGAGELF
TRBV29-1,TRBJ2-3,SVEREYTDTQY
TRBV28,TRBJ2-1,ASRTTPGQTYNEQF
TRBV6-5,TRBJ1-3,ASSYRNGRFGNTIY
TRBV10-3,TRBJ2-7,AISGGLAGAYEQY
TRBV6-5,TRBJ2-7,ASSYPGRSYEQY
TRBV28,TRBJ2-1,ASSLGGNTYNEQF
TRBV5-8,TRBJ1-1,ASSLPTVNTEAF
TRBV10-3,TRBJ2-7,AIYSPGRAEQY
TRBV28,TRBJ2-4,ASRDAWGKNIQY
TRBV14,TRBJ2-1,ASSLWGGTYNEQF
TRBV7-9,TRBJ1-2,ASSLAGTGANYGYT
TRBV15,TRBJ2-6,ATPDVLT
TRBV27,TRBJ2-7,ASSSGTGPGVNEQY
TRBV6-6,TRBJ2-5,ASSYSLVKETQY
TRBV28,TRBJ1-5,ASSASDRAGQPQH
TRBV27,TRBJ2-1,ASSFRRRGLAGANSYNEQF
TRBV5-4,TRBJ1-1,ASSSQGGATEAF
TRBV5-1,TRBJ2-5,ASSDNSGAETQY
TRBV29-1,TRBJ2-2,SVRTSGDTGELF
TRBV20-1,TRBJ1-1,STRVNTEAF
TRBV27,TRBJ2-2,ASSSGQGGTGELF
TRBV7-9,TRBJ2-7,ASSIRQGPSYEQY
TRBV6-1,TRBJ2-5,ASSRDSQGLETQY
TRBV5-1,TRBJ2-3,ASSLVPGLNTDTQY
TRBV6-4,TRBJ2-3,ASSELAGGSDTQY
TRBV28,TRBJ1-2,ASSPGQGWGYT
TRBV9,TRBJ1-2,ASSATGAYGYT
TRBV18,TRBJ2-1,ASSPPNGRAYNEQF
TRBV29-1,TRBJ2-2,SAEGLAGEAGELF
TRBV29-1,TRBJ2-7,SVEGSSYEQY
TRBV15,TRBJ2-1,ATSRVLAGAPDEQF
TRBV18,TRBJ1-2,ASSPRQSYGYT
TRBV29-1,TRBJ1-6,SAGADYNSPLH
TRBV5-1,TRBJ1-2,ASSPGLNGYT
TRBV7-9,TRBJ2-7,ASSHSGSLLAGDGEQY
TRBV6-5,TRBJ2-7,ASSPSTGIPYEQY
TRBV5-1,TRBJ2-3,ASSLGTSARFTDTQY
TRBV27,TRBJ2-2,ASSRLPNTGELF
TRBV5-1,TRBJ1-2,ASSLSGEGKVGT
TRBV2,TRBJ2-3,ASSQYDSGSTDTQY
TRBV7-8,TRBJ1-2,ASSLAGTGSVYGYT
TRBV4-1,TRBJ2-7,ASSQGGYEQY
TRBV5-6,TRBJ2-1,ASSLQGKTRNEQF
TRBV27,TRBJ2-7,ASSLLAGVRYEQY
TRBV6-5,TRBJ2-7,ASSYSVTSGRYEQY
TRBV15,TRBJ2-5,ATSRGGGPTQETQY
TRBV19,TRBJ1-2,ATSVAGQPNYGYT
TRBV7-7,TRBJ2-1,ASSPPEAEWSEQF
TRBV10-3,TRBJ1-2,AIGGTGGERNYGYT
TRBV5-1,TRBJ1-1,ASSLGGMNTEAF